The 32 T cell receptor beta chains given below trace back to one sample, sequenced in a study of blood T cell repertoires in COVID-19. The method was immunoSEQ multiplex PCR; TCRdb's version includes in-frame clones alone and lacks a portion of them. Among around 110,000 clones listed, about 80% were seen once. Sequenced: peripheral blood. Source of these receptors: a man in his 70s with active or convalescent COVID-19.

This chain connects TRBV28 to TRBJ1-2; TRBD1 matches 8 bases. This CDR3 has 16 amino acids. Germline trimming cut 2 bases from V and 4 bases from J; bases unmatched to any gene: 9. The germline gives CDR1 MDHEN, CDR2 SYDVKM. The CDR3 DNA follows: TGTGCCAGCAGTTTAATTTTAGGACAGGGATTCTATGGCTACACCTTC. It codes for CASSLILGQGFYGYTF.

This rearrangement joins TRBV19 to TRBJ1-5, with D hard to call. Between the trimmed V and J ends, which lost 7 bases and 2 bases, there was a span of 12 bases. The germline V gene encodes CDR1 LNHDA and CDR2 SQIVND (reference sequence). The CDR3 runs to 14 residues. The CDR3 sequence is CASTNAGGNQPQHF. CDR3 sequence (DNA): TGTGCCAGTACCAACGCGGGTGGCAATCAGCCCCAGCATTTT. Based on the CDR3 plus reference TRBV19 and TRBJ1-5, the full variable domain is DGGITQSPKYLFRKEGQNVTLSCEQNLNHDAMYWYRQDPGQGLRLIYYSQIVNDFQKGDIAEGYSVSREKKESFPLTVTSAQKNPTAFYLCASTNAGGNQPQHFGDGTRLSIL.

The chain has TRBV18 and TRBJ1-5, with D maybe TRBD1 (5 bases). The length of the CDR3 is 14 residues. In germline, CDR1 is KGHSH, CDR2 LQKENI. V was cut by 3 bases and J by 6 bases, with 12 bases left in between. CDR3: CASSPNQGPQPQHF. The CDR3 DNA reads TGTGCCAGCTCACCCAATCAGGGCCCTCAGCCCCAGCATTTT. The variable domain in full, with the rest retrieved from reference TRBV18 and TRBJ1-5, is NAGVMQNPRHLVRRRGQEARLRCSPMKGHSHVYWYRQLPEEGLKFMVYLQKENIIDESGMPKERFSAEFPKEGPSILRIQQVVRGDSAAYFCASSPNQGPQPQHFGDGTRLSIL.

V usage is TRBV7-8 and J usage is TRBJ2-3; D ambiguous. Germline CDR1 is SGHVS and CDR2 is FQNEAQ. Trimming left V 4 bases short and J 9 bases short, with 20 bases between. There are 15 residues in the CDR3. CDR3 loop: CASSSQVLLVATQYF. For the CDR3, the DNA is TGTGCCAGCAGCTCGCAGGTTTTGCTCGTGGCAACGCAGTATTTT.

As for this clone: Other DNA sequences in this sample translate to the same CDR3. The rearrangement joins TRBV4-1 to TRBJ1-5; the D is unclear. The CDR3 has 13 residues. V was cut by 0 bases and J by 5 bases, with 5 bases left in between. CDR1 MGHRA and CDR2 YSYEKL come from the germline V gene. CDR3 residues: CASSQDRDQPQHF. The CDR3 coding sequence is TGCGCCAGCAGCCAAGATCGGGATCAGCCCCAGCATTTT.

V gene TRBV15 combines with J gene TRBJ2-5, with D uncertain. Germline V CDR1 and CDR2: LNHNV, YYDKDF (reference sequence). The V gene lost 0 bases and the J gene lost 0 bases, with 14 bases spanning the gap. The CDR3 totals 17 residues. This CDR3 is CATSRDYRGDDQETQYF. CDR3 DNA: TGTGCCACCAGCAGAGATTATAGAGGCGATGACCAAGAGACCCAGTACTTC.

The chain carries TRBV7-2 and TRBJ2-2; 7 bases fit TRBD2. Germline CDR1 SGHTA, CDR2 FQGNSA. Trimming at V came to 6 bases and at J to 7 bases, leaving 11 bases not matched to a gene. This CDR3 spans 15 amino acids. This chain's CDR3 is CASRRDYESGGELFF. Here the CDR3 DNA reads TGTGCCAGCAGACGGGACTACGAAAGTGGCGGGGAGCTGTTTTTT.

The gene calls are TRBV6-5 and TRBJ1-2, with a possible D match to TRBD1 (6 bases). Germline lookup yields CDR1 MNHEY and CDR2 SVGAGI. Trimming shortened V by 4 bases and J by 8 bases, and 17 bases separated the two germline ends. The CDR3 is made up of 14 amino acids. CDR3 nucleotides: TGTGCCAGCAGTTCGCAGTACAGGGCACGGGGCTACACCTTC. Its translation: CASSSQYRARGYTF.

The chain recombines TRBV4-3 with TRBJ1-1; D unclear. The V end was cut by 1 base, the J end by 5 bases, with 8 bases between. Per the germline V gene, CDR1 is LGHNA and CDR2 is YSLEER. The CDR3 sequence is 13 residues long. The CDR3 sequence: CASSQGGRTEAFF. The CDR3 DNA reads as TGCGCCAGCAGCCAAGGCGGGAGAACTGAAGCTTTCTTT.

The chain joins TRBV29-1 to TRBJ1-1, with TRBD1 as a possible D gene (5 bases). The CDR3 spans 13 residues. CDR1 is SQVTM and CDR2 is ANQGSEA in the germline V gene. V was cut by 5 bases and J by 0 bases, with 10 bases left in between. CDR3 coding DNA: TGCAGCGTTACCGGGGGAATGAACACTGAAGCTTTCTTT. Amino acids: CSVTGGMNTEAFF.

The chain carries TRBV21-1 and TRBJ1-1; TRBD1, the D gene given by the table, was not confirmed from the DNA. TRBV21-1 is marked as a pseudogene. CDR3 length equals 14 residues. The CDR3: CASSPRQGSTEAFF. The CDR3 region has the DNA TGTGCCAGCAGCCCGCGACAGGGGAGCACTGAAGCTTTCTTT.

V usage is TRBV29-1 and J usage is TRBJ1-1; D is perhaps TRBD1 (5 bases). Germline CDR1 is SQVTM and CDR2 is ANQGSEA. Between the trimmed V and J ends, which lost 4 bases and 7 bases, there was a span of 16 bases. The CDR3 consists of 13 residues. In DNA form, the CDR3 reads TGCAGCGTTGCGCAGGGTGGAGGGCGTGAAGCTTTCTTT. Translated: CSVAQGGGREAFF.

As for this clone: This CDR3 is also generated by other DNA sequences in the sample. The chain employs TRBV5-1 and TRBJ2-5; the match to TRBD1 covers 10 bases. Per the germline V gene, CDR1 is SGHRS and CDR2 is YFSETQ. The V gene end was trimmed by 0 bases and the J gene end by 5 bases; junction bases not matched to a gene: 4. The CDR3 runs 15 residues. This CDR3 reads CASSLGQGAVETQYF. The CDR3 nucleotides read TGCGCCAGCAGCTTGGGACAGGGGGCGGTGGAGACCCAGTACTTC.

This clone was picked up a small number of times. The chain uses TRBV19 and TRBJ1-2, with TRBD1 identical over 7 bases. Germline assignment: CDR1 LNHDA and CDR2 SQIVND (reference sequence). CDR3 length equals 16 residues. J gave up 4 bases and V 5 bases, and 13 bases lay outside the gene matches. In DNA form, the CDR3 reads TGTGCCAGTAGTGTAAAGAGGGACAGTTGGGGCTATGGCTACACCTTC. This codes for CASSVKRDSWGYGYTF.

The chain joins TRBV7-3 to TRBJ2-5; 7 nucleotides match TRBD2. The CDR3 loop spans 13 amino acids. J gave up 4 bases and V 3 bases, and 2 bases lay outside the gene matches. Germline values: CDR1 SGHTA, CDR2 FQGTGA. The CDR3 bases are TGTGCCAGCAGCTTGGGGGGGAGAGAGACCCAGTACTTC. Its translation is CASSLGGRETQYF.

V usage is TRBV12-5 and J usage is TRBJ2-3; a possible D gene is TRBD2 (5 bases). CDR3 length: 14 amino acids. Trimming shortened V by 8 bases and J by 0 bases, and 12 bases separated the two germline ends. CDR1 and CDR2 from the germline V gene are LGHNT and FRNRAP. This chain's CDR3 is CASSRERSTDTQYF. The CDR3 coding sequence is TGTGCTAGTTCCCGGGAACGGAGCACAGATACGCAGTATTTT.

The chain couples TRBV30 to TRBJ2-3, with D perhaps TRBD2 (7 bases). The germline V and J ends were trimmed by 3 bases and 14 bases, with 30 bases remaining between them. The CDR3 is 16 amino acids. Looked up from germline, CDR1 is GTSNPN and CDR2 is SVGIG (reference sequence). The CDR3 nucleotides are TGTGCCTGGAGCTCGGGATATCAGCAGCTTGGGGGGGGCCCGTATTTT. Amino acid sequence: CAWSSGYQQLGGGPYF.

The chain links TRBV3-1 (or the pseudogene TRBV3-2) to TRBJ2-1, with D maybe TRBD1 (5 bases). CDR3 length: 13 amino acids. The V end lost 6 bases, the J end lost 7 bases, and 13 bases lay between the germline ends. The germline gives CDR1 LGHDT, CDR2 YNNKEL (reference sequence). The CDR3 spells CASSHVRGNEQFF. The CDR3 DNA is TGTGCCAGCAGTCATGTTAGGGGTAATGAGCAGTTCTTC.

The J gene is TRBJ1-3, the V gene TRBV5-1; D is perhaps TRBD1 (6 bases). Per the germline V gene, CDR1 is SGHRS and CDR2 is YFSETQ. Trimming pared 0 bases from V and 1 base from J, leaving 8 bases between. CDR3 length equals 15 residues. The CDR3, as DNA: TGCGCCAGCAGCTTGGAAAGGGGGTCTGGAAACACCATATATTTT. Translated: CASSLERGSGNTIYF. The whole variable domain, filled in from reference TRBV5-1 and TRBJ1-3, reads KAGVTQTPRYLIKTRGQQVTLSCSPISGHRSVSWYQQTPGQGLQFLFEYFSETQRNKGNFPGRFSGRQFSNSRSEMNVSTLELGDSALYLCASSLERGSGNTIYFGEGSWLTVV.

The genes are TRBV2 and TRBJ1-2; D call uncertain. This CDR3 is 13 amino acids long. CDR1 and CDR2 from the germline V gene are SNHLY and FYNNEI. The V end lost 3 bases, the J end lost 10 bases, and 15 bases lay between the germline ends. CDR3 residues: CASSERARPHYTF. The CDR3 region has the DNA TGTGCCAGCAGTGAGAGGGCCAGGCCGCACTACACCTTC.

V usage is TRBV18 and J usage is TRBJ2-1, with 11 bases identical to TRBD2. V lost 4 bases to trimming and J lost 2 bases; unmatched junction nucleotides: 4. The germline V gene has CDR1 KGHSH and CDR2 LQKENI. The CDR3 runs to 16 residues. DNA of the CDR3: TGTGCCAGCTCACTCGGGACTAGCGGTCCCTACAATGAGCAGTTCTTC. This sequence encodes CASSLGTSGPYNEQFF.

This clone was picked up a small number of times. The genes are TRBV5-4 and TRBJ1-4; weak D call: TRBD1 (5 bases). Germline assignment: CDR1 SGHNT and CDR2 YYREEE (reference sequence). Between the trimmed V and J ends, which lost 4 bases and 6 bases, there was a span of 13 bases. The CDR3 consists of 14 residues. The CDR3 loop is CASSTIPGDEKLFF. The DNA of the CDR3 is TGTGCCAGCAGCACCATTCCGGGGGATGAAAAACTGTTTTTT.

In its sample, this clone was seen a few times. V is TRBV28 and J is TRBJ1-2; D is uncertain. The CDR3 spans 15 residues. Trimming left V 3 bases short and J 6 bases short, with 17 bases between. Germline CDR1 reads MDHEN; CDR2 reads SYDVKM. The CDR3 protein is CASSFPSGRRDGYTF. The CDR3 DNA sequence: TGTGCCAGCAGTTTTCCTAGCGGTAGGAGGGATGGCTACACCTTC.

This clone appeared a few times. The chain's CDR3 is CASSSLRPGQGSLGNEQYF. The CDR3 region has the DNA TGTGCCAGCAGCTCTTTGCGTCCGGGACAGGGGAGCCTCGGAAACGAGCAGTACTTC. The V and J genes are TRBV11-3 and TRBJ2-7; 10 bases agree with TRBD1. Germline CDR1 is SGHNT and CDR2 is YENEEA. J lost 5 bases, V lost 4 bases, and 20 bases had no gene match. The CDR3 sequence is 19 residues long. The full variable domain, in which reference TRBV11-3 and TRBJ2-7 provide the parts outside the CDR3, is EAGVVQSPRYKIIEKKQPVAFWCNPISGHNTLYWYLQNLGQGPELLIRYENEEAVDDSQLPKDRFSAERLKGVDSTLKIQPAELGDSAVYLCASSSLRPGQGSLGNEQYFGPGTRLTVT.

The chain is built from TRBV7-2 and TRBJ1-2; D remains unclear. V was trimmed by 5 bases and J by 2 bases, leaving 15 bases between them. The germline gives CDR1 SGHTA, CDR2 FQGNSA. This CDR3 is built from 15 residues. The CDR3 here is CASSLKTNPNYGYTF. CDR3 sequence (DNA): TGTGCCAGCAGCCTAAAGACAAATCCCAACTATGGCTACACCTTC.

The CDR3 region is CASSRRPGTDTDTQYF. In DNA, the CDR3 is TGTGCCAGCAGCCGAAGACCCGGGACAGACACAGATACGCAGTATTTT. This rearrangement joins TRBV9 to TRBJ2-3; 7 bases fit TRBD1. V lost 4 bases, J lost 2 bases, and 10 bases stayed unmatched. The CDR3 has 16 amino acids. CDR1 and CDR2 (germline): SGDLS, YYNGEE.

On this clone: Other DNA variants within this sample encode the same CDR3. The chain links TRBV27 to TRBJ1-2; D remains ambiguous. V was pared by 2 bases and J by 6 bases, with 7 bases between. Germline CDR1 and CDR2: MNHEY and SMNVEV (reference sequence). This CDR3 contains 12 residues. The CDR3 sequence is CASSLRGNGYTF. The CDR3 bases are TGTGCCAGCAGTTTACGGGGTAATGGCTACACCTTC.

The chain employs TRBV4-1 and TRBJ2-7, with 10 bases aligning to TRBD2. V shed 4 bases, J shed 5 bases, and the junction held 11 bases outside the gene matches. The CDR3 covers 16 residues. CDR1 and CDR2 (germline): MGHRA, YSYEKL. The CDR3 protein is CASSLNLLAGLDEQYF. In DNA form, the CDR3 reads TGCGCCAGCAGCCTGAACTTACTAGCGGGGTTAGACGAGCAGTACTTC.

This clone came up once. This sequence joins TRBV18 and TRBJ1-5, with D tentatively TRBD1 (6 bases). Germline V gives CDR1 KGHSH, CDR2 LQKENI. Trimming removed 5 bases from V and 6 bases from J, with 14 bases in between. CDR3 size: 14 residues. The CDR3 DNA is TGTGCCAGCTCATCACAACAGGGTGGTCAGCCCCAGCATTTT. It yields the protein CASSSQQGGQPQHF.

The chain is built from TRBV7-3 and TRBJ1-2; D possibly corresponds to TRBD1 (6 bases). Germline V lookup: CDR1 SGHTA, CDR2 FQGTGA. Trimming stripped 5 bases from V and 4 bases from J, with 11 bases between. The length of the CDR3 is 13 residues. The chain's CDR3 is CASSATGLYGYTF. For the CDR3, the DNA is TGTGCCAGCAGCGCGACAGGACTCTATGGCTACACCTTC.

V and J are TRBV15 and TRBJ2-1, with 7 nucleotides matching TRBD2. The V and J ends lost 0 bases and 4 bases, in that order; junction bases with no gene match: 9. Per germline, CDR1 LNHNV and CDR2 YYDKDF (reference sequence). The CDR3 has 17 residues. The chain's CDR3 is CATSRDFLASGYNEQFF. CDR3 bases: TGTGCCACCAGCAGAGATTTTTTGGCTAGCGGATACAATGAGCAGTTCTTC.

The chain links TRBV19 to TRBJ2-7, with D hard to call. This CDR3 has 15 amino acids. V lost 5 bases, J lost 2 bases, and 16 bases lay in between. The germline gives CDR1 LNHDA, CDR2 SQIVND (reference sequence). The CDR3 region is CASSPNYSPAYEQYF. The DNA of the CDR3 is TGTGCCAGTAGTCCGAATTATTCCCCAGCCTACGAGCAGTACTTC.